This entry lists 29 T cell receptor beta chains sequenced from one sample in a study of cytomegalovirus exposure and HLA in healthy donors. A multiplex PCR was run with 60 Vbeta primers and 13 Jbeta primers. Assay: immunoSEQ multiplex PCR; the TCRdb copy retains only in-frame clones and omits some. The data contain some 150,000 clones, about 76% of them singletons. The sequencing input was PBMCs. Receptors were obtained from a man aged 18 to 30 in good health and CMV-seronegative.

In DNA form, the CDR3 reads TGTGCCAGCAGCGCTAGCGGGGGGGCCGTAAATGAGCAGTTCTTC. Its translation is CASSASGGAVNEQFF. V is TRBV7-9 and J is TRBJ2-1; 12 nucleotides align to TRBD2. The CDR3 consists of 15 residues. Germline CDR1 is SEHNR and CDR2 is FQNEAQ (reference sequence). V dropped 5 bases and J dropped 7; count of bases not matched to a gene: 6. The whole variable domain, filled in from reference TRBV7-9 and TRBJ2-1, reads DTGVSQNPRHKITKRGQNVTFRCDPISEHNRLYWYRQTLGQGPEFLTYFQNEAQLEKSRLLSDRFSAERPKGSFSTLEIQRTEQGDSAMYLCASSASGGAVNEQFFGPGTRLTVL.

This clone appeared once. The rearrangement links TRBV7-9 to TRBJ2-7; D possibly corresponds to TRBD1 (7 bases). The V gene's germline CDR1 is SEHNR and CDR2 FQNEAQ (reference sequence). The CDR3 consists of 17 residues. V gave up 5 bases and J gave up 0 bases, with 20 bases separating them. The CDR3 DNA sequence: TGTGCCAGCAGCGGCGCGGGACAGTCCTCATACTCCTACGAGCAGTACTTC. This translates into CASSGAGQSSYSYEQYF.

This chain uses TRBV6-5 with TRBJ1-2; 10 bases are a match to TRBD1. Trimming cost V 1 base and J 4 bases; bases outside gene matches: 6. Germline V CDR1 and CDR2: MNHEY, SVGAGI. The CDR3 has 16 amino acids. This chain's CDR3 is CASSYFTGTGVYGYTF. CDR3 nucleotides: TGTGCCAGCAGTTACTTTACCGGGACAGGGGTCTATGGCTACACCTTC.

The V and J genes are TRBV18 and TRBJ1-1; D may be TRBD1 (5 bases). Per the germline V gene, CDR1 is KGHSH and CDR2 is LQKENI. The CDR3 covers 13 residues. V shed 3 bases and J shed 0 bases, with 5 bases lying between them. The CDR3 loop is CASSPGLNTEAFF. CDR3 bases: TGTGCCAGCTCACCGGGGCTGAACACTGAAGCTTTCTTT.

The rearrangement joins TRBV5-4 to TRBJ2-3; 10 positions agree with TRBD2. Germline CDR1 and CDR2: SGHNT and YYREEE (reference sequence). The CDR3 is 17 amino acids. V trimming: 2 bases; J trimming: 1 base; junction bases outside the gene matches: 7. The CDR3 sequence: CASSLSGGASRTDTQYF. The CDR3 DNA reads TGTGCCAGCAGCTTAAGCGGGGGGGCCTCTCGCACAGATACGCAGTATTTT.

This clone was detected only a few times. V is TRBV11-3 and J is TRBJ2-3, with D tentatively TRBD2 (5 bases). From germline, CDR1 is SGHNT and CDR2 YENEEA. The CDR3 sequence is 14 residues long. Deletions cut 5 bases from V and 14 bases from J, with 23 bases between. The CDR3 DNA reads TGTGCCAGCAGCCGCCTAGCACTAGGCGAACCCCCGTATTTT. Its translation is CASSRLALGEPPYF.

This rearrangement joins TRBV7-6 to TRBJ1-4; TRBD1 matches at 9 bases. Germline CDR1 and CDR2: SGHVS and FNYEAQ. V was pared by 5 bases and J by 3 bases, with 7 bases of the junction left unmatched. There are 16 residues in the CDR3. The chain's CDR3 is CASSTGTGQANEKLFF. Written as DNA, the CDR3 is TGTGCCAGCAGCACGGGGACAGGGCAGGCTAATGAAAAACTGTTTTTT.

This clone was detected a few times. The V call is TRBV5-1, the J call TRBJ2-7; D gene unclear. This CDR3 comprises 14 residues. In germline, CDR1 is SGHRS, CDR2 YFSETQ. With 0 bases removed from V and 0 bases from J, the gap between germline ends came to 7 bases. Here the CDR3 DNA reads TGCGCCAGCAGCTTGGATCACAACTCCTACGAGCAGTACTTC. It codes for CASSLDHNSYEQYF.

This rearrangement joins TRBV18 to TRBJ2-5, with a weak D call TRBD1 (5 bases). With 4 bases removed from V and 3 bases from J, the gap between germline ends came to 12 bases. The CDR3 is 14 amino acids. Per the germline V gene, CDR1 is KGHSH and CDR2 is LQKENI. The chain's CDR3 is CASSLIRQKETQYF. The CDR3 DNA sequence: TGTGCCAGCTCACTCATAAGACAGAAAGAGACCCAGTACTTC.

For this clone: Additional DNA sequences in this sample encode the identical CDR3. The genes are TRBV30 and TRBJ1-6; no reliable D call. The CDR3 covers 13 residues. Germline V gives CDR1 GTSNPN, CDR2 SVGIG (reference sequence). V dropped 3 bases and J dropped 5 bases, with 8 bases sitting between them. CDR3 protein: CAWRQSNNSPLHF. The CDR3 DNA reads as TGTGCCTGGAGACAGTCGAATAATTCACCCCTCCACTTT.

This clone was picked up a small number of times. This chain connects TRBV28 to TRBJ1-1, with 11 nucleotides matching TRBD1. The CDR3 totals 15 residues. V was pared by 4 bases and J by 4 bases, with 5 bases of the junction left unmatched. Looked up from germline, CDR1 is MDHEN and CDR2 is SYDVKM. The CDR3 protein is CASSSDRGLTTEAFF. For the CDR3, the DNA is TGTGCCAGCAGTTCGGACAGGGGGCTGACCACTGAAGCTTTCTTT.

The chain combines TRBV9 with TRBJ2-7, with D unclear. CDR1 and CDR2 (germline): SGDLS, YYNGEE. Trimming removed 0 bases at V and 4 bases at J, with 17 bases between. The CDR3 contains 16 residues. The CDR3 coding sequence is TGTGCCAGCAGCGTAGACCAGGATTTGACCCTATACGAGCAGTACTTC. Residues: CASSVDQDLTLYEQYF.

The chain uses TRBV11-3 and TRBJ2-1, with 7 bases identical to TRBD2. The V gene end was trimmed by 6 bases and the J gene end by 4 bases; junction bases not matched to a gene: 9. From germline, CDR1 is SGHNT and CDR2 YENEEA. The CDR3 is 15 residues long. CDR3 coding DNA: TGTGCCAGCAGAGCGGCGGGAGCGAGTTACAATGAGCAGTTCTTC. It encodes CASRAAGASYNEQFF.

V is TRBV30 and J is TRBJ2-3; 9 bases agree with TRBD2. CDR3 length: 14 residues. The V gene's germline CDR1 is GTSNPN and CDR2 SVGIG (reference sequence). Trimming took 8 bases from V and 5 from J; bases not matched to a gene: 11. Here the CDR3 DNA reads TGTGCCCGGCGGCTAGCGGGGACTCGAGATACGCAGTATTTT. It encodes CARRLAGTRDTQYF.

J is TRBJ2-3 and V is TRBV9; TRBD1 might be the D (6 bases). Germline CDR1 is SGDLS and CDR2 is YYNGEE. Trimming left V 2 bases short and J 2 bases short, with 21 bases between. This CDR3 comprises 18 residues. The CDR3 bases are TGTGCCAGCAGCGTTGGTACAGGGTTTTCGGTATCCACAGATACGCAGTATTTT. Residues: CASSVGTGFSVSTDTQYF.

The genes are TRBV7-6 and TRBJ1-4; TRBD1 matches 10 bases. J gave up 7 bases and V 3 bases, and 8 bases lay outside the gene matches. Germline V gene lookup returns CDR1 SGHVS and CDR2 FNYEAQ. The CDR3 contains 16 residues. CDR3 DNA sequence: TGTGCCAGCAGCTTTTCACCCGGGACAGGGGCTGAAAAACTGTTTTTT. Translating it yields CASSFSPGTGAEKLFF.

In its sample, this clone was seen a few times. The V gene is TRBV7-3, the J gene TRBJ1-1; D is uncertain. Between the trimmed V and J ends, which lost 5 bases and 0 bases, there was a span of 16 bases. Germline CDR1 SGHTA, CDR2 FQGTGA. The CDR3 length is 16 residues. The CDR3 loop is CASSPVESVMNTEAFF. CDR3 DNA: TGTGCCAGCAGCCCGGTGGAGTCGGTTATGAACACTGAAGCTTTCTTT.

This clone was recorded a few times. The chain joins TRBV2 to TRBJ2-5; tentatively, D is TRBD1 (6 bases). From germline, CDR1 is SNHLY and CDR2 FYNNEI. The V end lost 9 bases, the J end lost 3 bases, and 14 bases lay between the germline ends. This CDR3 is built from 13 residues. The CDR3 DNA is TGTGCCAGTCAGGGGTTCGGGGAAGAGACCCAGTACTTC. Translated: CASQGFGEETQYF.

V gene TRBV27 combines with J gene TRBJ2-4; TRBD1 matches at 7 bases. The CDR3 loop spans 15 amino acids. V dropped 4 bases and J dropped 8; count of bases not matched to a gene: 11. Germline V lookup: CDR1 MNHEY, CDR2 SMNVEV (reference sequence). This chain's CDR3 is CASSSYRGVGDIQYF. The DNA for the CDR3 is TGTGCCAGCAGTTCATACAGGGGCGTGGGGGACATTCAGTACTTC.

V and J are TRBV27 and TRBJ2-4, with a possible D match to TRBD2 (6 bases). Trimming stripped 2 bases from V and 8 bases from J, with 10 bases between. This CDR3 is 13 amino acids long. In germline, CDR1 is MNHEY, CDR2 SMNVEV (reference sequence). The CDR3 loop is CASSLMTGDIQYF. The CDR3 DNA sequence: TGTGCCAGCAGTTTAATGACGGGAGACATTCAGTACTTC.

This rearrangement joins TRBV4-1 to TRBJ2-7; 10 bases match TRBD2. Germline V gene lookup returns CDR1 MGHRA and CDR2 YSYEKL. The J segment lost 6 bases and the V segment lost 2 bases, leaving 19 bases of the junction unmatched. This CDR3 contains 19 residues. The CDR3 reads CASSQSPGLAIRHGREQYF. The CDR3, as DNA: TGCGCCAGCAGCCAATCACCGGGACTAGCGATTCGGCACGGGCGCGAGCAGTACTTC.

The rearrangement links TRBV5-1 to TRBJ1-1, with D possibly being TRBD1 (5 bases). Germline V CDR1 and CDR2: SGHRS, YFSETQ. CDR3 length: 14 residues. V lost 2 bases and J lost 3, with 11 bases in between. Here the CDR3 DNA reads TGCGCCAGCAGCTTTTGGGGCGGGGACACTGAAGCTTTCTTT. This translates into CASSFWGGDTEAFF.

The genes are TRBV19 and TRBJ2-1; TRBD1 might be the D (5 bases). The length of the CDR3 is 17 residues. Germline V lookup: CDR1 LNHDA, CDR2 SQIVND (reference sequence). V was clipped by 6 bases and J by 2 bases, with 20 bases between them. CDR3 sequence (DNA): TGTGCCAGTAGGGGGCCCGTAGGGCAGGGCACCTACAATGAGCAGTTCTTC. It codes for CASRGPVGQGTYNEQFF.

This clone was picked up a small number of times. The chain combines TRBV7-3 with TRBJ2-6; D ambiguous. Trimming took off 1 base at V and 2 bases at J, with 9 bases between the two ends. CDR1 and CDR2 (germline): SGHTA, FQGTGA. The CDR3 sequence is 16 residues long. CDR3 region: CASSLSPTAGANVLTF. The CDR3 DNA is TGTGCCAGCAGCTTAAGTCCAACTGCTGGGGCCAACGTCCTGACTTTC.

This CDR3 is CASSLWGGGTGELFF. As DNA, the CDR3 is TGTGCCAGCAGTTTATGGGGGGGTGGCACCGGGGAGCTGTTTTTT. The V and J genes are TRBV28 and TRBJ2-2, with D tentatively TRBD2 (6 bases). Germline V gene sequence: CDR1 MDHEN, CDR2 SYDVKM. The ends were cut back, 0 bases at V and 4 bases at J, with 9 bases in the middle. CDR3 length: 15 amino acids.

This chain links TRBV6-1 with TRBJ2-1; 9 bases map to TRBD1. The CDR3 spans 15 residues. Trimming took 6 bases from V and 4 from J; bases not matched to a gene: 7. From germline, CDR1 is MNHNS and CDR2 SASEGT. CDR3 sequence (DNA): TGTGCCAGCAGCCCGGCGGGGACAGGGTACAATGAGCAGTTCTTC. Protein sequence: CASSPAGTGYNEQFF.

J is TRBJ2-1 and V is TRBV2; D is unclear. The CDR3 covers 11 residues. Trimming pared 4 bases from V and 7 bases from J, leaving 5 bases between. From germline, CDR1 is SNHLY and CDR2 FYNNEI. CDR3 in amino acids: CASSVRNEQFF. CDR3 sequence (DNA): TGTGCCAGCAGTGTGCGGAATGAGCAGTTCTTC.

The chain carries TRBV5-1 and TRBJ2-2; the match to TRBD1 covers 8 bases. The J segment lost 1 base and the V segment lost 3 bases, leaving 8 bases of the junction unmatched. Germline assignment: CDR1 SGHRS and CDR2 YFSETQ. The CDR3 has 17 amino acids. Here the CDR3 reads CASSSSDRGENTGELFF. The CDR3 region has the DNA TGCGCCAGCAGCTCCTCCGACAGGGGAGAGAACACCGGGGAGCTGTTTTTT.

This chain links TRBV9 with TRBJ2-3, with D possibly being TRBD2 (6 bases). The germline V gene has CDR1 SGDLS and CDR2 YYNGEE. The CDR3 consists of 16 residues. Trimming pared 0 bases from V and 2 bases from J, leaving 13 bases between. Here the CDR3 reads CASSVEGGAATDTQYF. The CDR3 DNA is TGTGCCAGCAGCGTAGAGGGAGGAGCGGCCACAGATACGCAGTATTTT.